This TCR beta chain was recorded in a study of cytomegalovirus exposure and HLA in healthy donors. The PCR contained 60 Vbeta and 13 Jbeta primers. Produced via immunoSEQ multiplex PCR; TCRdb's table is partial and in-frame only. This table has approximately 160,000 clones, 78% appearing once. While unrecorded immune exposures were likely, the donors were nominally healthy when sampled. Findings of the study overall: In an earlier analysis, about 87% or about 30%: the productive usage of most TCR beta V segments. Among donors in an Asian-associated ancestry cluster, a later analysis reportedly found fewer N-insertions than the approximately 670-donor mean.

Of note for this clone: Its target is unknown.

This sequence was found in a woman in her 40s in good health and CMV-seropositive. Sequenced sample: PBMCs.

The CDR3 sequence: CASSRGEQFF. For the CDR3, the DNA is TGTGCCAGCTCTCGGGGTGAGCAGTTCTTC. The chain uses TRBV18 and TRBJ2-1; D perhaps matches TRBD2 (5 bases). This CDR3 contains 10 residues. The germline V gene has CDR1 KGHSH and CDR2 LQKENI. V lost 6 bases to trimming and J lost 9 bases, with 6 bases between them.